The rows below give T cell receptor beta chains drawn from one sample of a study of shared clonotypes between healthy human individuals. Libraries were prepared by immunoSEQ multiplex PCR; TCRdb keeps only in-frame clonotypes and omits some of them. The table shows some 2.3 million clones, with 85% to 95% occurring only once. The specimen sequenced was naive CD4+ T cells from PBMCs. The receptors were gathered from a man in his late teens or twenties in good health. Some clones in this sample may be carry-over from other donors' samples. Each CDR3 is given with its conserved first and last residue. The order of the fields is CDR3 DNA, CDR3 protein, D gene, clone size, V gene, J gene. D genes are given only for firm matches. Rows give clone size only sometimes, using once, few, many, or a class for an expanded clone.

DNA: TGCAGTGCAAACGTGGGGTATGGCTACACCTTC
CDR3: CSANVGYGYTF
D: .
size: once
V: TRBV20-1
J: TRBJ1-2

DNA: TGTGCCAGCAGGGCCGGGGCGGGGCAGTTCTTC
CDR3: CASRAGAGQFF
D: .
size: .
V: TRBV5-8
J: TRBJ2-1

DNA: TGTGCCAGCAGCCAACTTGGACGAGGGGACGAGCAGTACTTC
CDR3: CASSQLGRGDEQYF
D: .
size: .
V: TRBV14
J: TRBJ2-7

DNA: TGCGCCAGCAGCCGAACCGGGACAGGGGTAGGGGCAGATACGCAGTATTTT
CDR3: CASSRTGTGVGADTQYF
D: TRBD1
size: .
V: TRBV4-1
J: TRBJ2-3

DNA: TGTGCCAGCGCCAAACAGGGAAAAACCTACGAGCAGTACTTC
CDR3: CASAKQGKTYEQYF
D: .
size: .
V: TRBV21-1
J: TRBJ2-7

DNA: TGTGCCAGCAGCTCCGCTGGGGGCGGCTACACCTTC
CDR3: CASSSAGGGYTF
D: .
size: .
V: TRBV7-2
J: TRBJ1-2

DNA: TGTGCCAGCAGCCCCGCCGCAGCTACAGATACGCAGTATTTT
CDR3: CASSPAAATDTQYF
D: .
size: .
V: TRBV11-3
J: TRBJ2-3

DNA: TGCAGTGCTAGAGGTCGGGGTGAAGCTTTCTTT
CDR3: CSARGRGEAFF
D: .
size: .
V: TRBV20-1
J: TRBJ1-1

DNA: TGTGCCAGCAGTGATGGCGTACCCCCTCAGGAGACCCAGTACTTC
CDR3: CASSDGVPPQETQYF
D: .
size: once
V: TRBV2
J: TRBJ2-5

DNA: TGTGCCAGCAGCGGACAGACTAGCCAGAACACCGGGGAGCTGTTTTTT
CDR3: CASSGQTSQNTGELFF
D: .
size: .
V: TRBV5-4
J: TRBJ2-2

DNA: TGTGCCAGTAGAGCCCAGAGGGGAACTGAAGCTTTCTTT
CDR3: CASRAQRGTEAFF
D: .
size: .
V: TRBV19
J: TRBJ1-1

DNA: TGTGCCAGCAGGGACAGGGGGTCTGCAACTAATGAAAAACTGTTTTTT
CDR3: CASRDRGSATNEKLFF
D: TRBD1
size: .
V: TRBV11-2
J: TRBJ1-4

DNA: TGCGCCAGCAGCCAAGGTACCCGGACACGGGATACGCAGTATTTT
CDR3: CASSQGTRTRDTQYF
D: .
size: once
V: TRBV4-3
J: TRBJ2-3

DNA: TGCAGCGTAACTAGTCACCAAGAGACCCAGTACTTC
CDR3: CSVTSHQETQYF
D: .
size: .
V: TRBV29-1
J: TRBJ2-5

DNA: TGTGCCAGCAGCTTTGGGGGGAACCTTGGGGGCACTGAAGCTTTCTTT
CDR3: CASSFGGNLGGTEAFF
D: .
size: .
V: TRBV7-9
J: TRBJ1-1

DNA: TGTGCCAGCAGTGGAAGGGGCCTGCGGGAAAAACTGTTTTTT
CDR3: CASSGRGLREKLFF
D: .
size: .
V: TRBV2
J: TRBJ1-4

DNA: TGTGCCAGCAGCCTGGGACTAGCAAACACCGGGGAGCTGTTTTTT
CDR3: CASSLGLANTGELFF
D: TRBD2
size: .
V: TRBV7-9
J: TRBJ2-2

DNA: TGTGCCAGCAGTCGGCTGGACAGGGCGGATGGCTACACCTTC
CDR3: CASSRLDRADGYTF
D: TRBD1
size: .
V: TRBV28
J: TRBJ1-2

DNA: TGTGCCAGCAGATGGATAGCGAACACCGGGGAGCTGTTTTTT
CDR3: CASRWIANTGELFF
D: .
size: .
V: TRBV6-1
J: TRBJ2-2

DNA: TGTGCCTGGAGTCTAGGGGGGAGCTCCTATAATTCACCCCTCCACTTT
CDR3: CAWSLGGSSYNSPLHF
D: .
size: .
V: TRBV30
J: TRBJ1-6

DNA: TGCGCCAGCAGCTTCCCCGCGGATACGCAGTATTTT
CDR3: CASSFPADTQYF
D: .
size: .
V: TRBV5-1
J: TRBJ2-3

DNA: TGTGCCAGCAGCGAGACAGGTCTAATTAATCAAGAGACCCAGTACTTC
CDR3: CASSETGLINQETQYF
D: .
size: few
V: TRBV7-9
J: TRBJ2-5

DNA: TGCGCCAGCAGCTTGGAAACTAGCGGGAGGGCCCGGTTTGGCACAGATACGCAGTATTTT
CDR3: CASSLETSGRARFGTDTQYF
D: TRBD2
size: .
V: TRBV5-1
J: TRBJ2-3

DNA: TGTGCCAGCTCACGGGGGTTTCGTACAGATACGCAGTATTTT
CDR3: CASSRGFRTDTQYF
D: .
size: .
V: TRBV18
J: TRBJ2-3

DNA: TGTGCCAGCAGTTTGTACTCAATCATATATTTT
CDR3: CASSLYSIIYF
D: .
size: .
V: TRBV28
J: TRBJ1-3

DNA: TGTGCCAGCAGCTTAGCGTCTCCAGGGTACCATCAGCCCCAGCATTTT
CDR3: CASSLASPGYHQPQHF
D: .
size: .
V: TRBV7-9
J: TRBJ1-5

DNA: TGCAGTGCTAGGGGCAGGGAGACCCAGTACTTC
CDR3: CSARGRETQYF
D: .
size: once
V: TRBV20-1
J: TRBJ2-5